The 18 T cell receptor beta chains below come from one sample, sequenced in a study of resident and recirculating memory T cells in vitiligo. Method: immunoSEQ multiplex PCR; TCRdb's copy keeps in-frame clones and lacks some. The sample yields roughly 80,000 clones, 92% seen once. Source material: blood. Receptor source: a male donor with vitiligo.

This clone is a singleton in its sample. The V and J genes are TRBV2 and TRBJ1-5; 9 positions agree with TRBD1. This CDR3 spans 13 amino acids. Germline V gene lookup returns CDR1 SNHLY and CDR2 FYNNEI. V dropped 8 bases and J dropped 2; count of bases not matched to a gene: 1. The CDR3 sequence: CASRTGGNQPQHF. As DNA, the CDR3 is TGTGCCAGCCGGACAGGGGGCAATCAGCCCCAGCATTTT.

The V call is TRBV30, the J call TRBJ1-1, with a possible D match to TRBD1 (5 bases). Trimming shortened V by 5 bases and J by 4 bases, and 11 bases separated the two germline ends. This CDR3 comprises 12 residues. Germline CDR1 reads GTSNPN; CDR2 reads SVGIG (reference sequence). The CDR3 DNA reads TGTGCCTGGGTAAGGGGTTCCACTGAAGCTTTCTTT. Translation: CAWVRGSTEAFF.

In nucleotides, the CDR3 is TGTGCCAGCACCCCAACACGTTCCTACGAGCAGTACTTC. Its translation: CASTPTRSYEQYF. The chain is built from TRBV28 and TRBJ2-7; no definite D call. This CDR3 comprises 13 residues. The ends were cut back, 7 bases at V and 1 base at J, with 11 bases in the middle. Per germline, CDR1 MDHEN and CDR2 SYDVKM.

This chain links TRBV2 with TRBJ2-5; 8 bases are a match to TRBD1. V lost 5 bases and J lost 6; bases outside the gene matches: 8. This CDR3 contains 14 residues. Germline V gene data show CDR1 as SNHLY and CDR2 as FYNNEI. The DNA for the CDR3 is TGTGCCAGCAGTAGGCAGGGGGCGGAGAAGACCCAGTACTTC. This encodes CASSRQGAEKTQYF.

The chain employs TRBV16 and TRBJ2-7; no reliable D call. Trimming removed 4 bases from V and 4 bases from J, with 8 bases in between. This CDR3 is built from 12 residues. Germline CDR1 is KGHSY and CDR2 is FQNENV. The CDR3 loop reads CASSPRVYEQYF. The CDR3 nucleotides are TGTGCCAGCAGCCCCCGAGTTTACGAGCAGTACTTC.

DNA of the CDR3: TGTGCCTCTCAGGGGCAGAGGGGCGAGCAGTACTTC. Residues: CASQGQRGEQYF. The genes are TRBV7-9 and TRBJ2-7; tentative D call: TRBD1 (6 bases). The CDR3 contains 12 residues. Trimming left V 11 bases short and J 6 bases short, with 17 bases between. Per germline, CDR1 SEHNR and CDR2 FQNEAQ (reference sequence).

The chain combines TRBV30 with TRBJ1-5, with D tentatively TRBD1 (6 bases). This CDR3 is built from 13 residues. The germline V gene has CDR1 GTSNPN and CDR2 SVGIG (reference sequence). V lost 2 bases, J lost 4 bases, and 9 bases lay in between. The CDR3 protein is CAWSLTGNQPQHF. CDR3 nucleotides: TGTGCCTGGAGTCTCACAGGGAATCAGCCCCAGCATTTT. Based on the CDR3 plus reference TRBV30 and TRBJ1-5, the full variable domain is SQTIHQWPATLVQPVGSPLSLECTVEGTSNPNLYWYRQAAGRGLQLLFYSVGIGQISSEVPQNLSASRPQDRQFILSSKKLLLSDSGFYLCAWSLTGNQPQHFGDGTRLSIL.

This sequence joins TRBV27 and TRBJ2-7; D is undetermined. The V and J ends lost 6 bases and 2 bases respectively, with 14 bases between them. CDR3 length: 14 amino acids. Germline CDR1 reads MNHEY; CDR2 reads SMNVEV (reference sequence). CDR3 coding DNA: TGTGCCAGCAGCCTGACTTTACTCACCTACGAGCAGTACTTC. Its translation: CASSLTLLTYEQYF.

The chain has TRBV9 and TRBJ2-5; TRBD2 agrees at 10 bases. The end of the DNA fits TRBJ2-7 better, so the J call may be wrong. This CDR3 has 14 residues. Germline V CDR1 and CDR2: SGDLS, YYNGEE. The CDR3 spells CASSVASGSYEQYF. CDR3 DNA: TGTGCCAGCAGCGTAGCTAGCGGGAGCTACGAGCAGTACTTC.

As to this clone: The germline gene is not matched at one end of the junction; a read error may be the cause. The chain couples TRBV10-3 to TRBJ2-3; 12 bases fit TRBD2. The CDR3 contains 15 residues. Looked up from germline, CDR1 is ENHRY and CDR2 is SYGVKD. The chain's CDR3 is CAIRKTSGSKDTQYF. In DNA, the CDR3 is TGTGCCATCAGGAAGACTAGCGGGAGCAAAGATACGCAGTATTTT.

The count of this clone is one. The CDR3 loop is CASSLYPGTSGSGDTQYF. DNA of the CDR3: TGTGCCAGCAGCTTATACCCCGGGACTAGCGGGAGCGGAGATACGCAGTATTTT. This sequence joins TRBV7-3 and TRBJ2-3, with 14 bases identical to TRBD2. Per germline, CDR1 SGHTA and CDR2 FQGTGA. After removal of 2 bases from V and 5 bases from J, the junction contained 9 bases not matched to a gene. The CDR3 length is 18 residues.

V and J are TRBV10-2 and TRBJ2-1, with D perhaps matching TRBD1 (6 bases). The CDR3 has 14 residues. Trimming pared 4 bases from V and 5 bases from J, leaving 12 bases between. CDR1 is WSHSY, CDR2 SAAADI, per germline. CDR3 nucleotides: TGCGCCAGCAGTGCGCCGTACAGGGACAATGAGCAGTTCTTC. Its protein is CASSAPYRDNEQFF.

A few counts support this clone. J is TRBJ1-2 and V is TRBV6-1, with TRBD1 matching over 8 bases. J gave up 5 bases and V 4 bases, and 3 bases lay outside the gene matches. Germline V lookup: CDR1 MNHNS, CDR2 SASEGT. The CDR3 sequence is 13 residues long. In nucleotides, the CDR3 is TGTGCCAGCAGTGTACAGGGGGAATATGGCTACACCTTC. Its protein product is CASSVQGEYGYTF.

The CDR3 DNA is TGTGCCAGCAGGACGGGACAGAGAGCCTACGAGCAGTACTTC. As protein: CASRTGQRAYEQYF. The rearrangement uses TRBV7-3 and TRBJ2-7; 7 positions match TRBD1. V trimming: 6 bases; J trimming: 2 bases; junction bases outside the gene matches: 7. From germline, CDR1 is SGHTA and CDR2 FQGTGA. The CDR3 sequence is 14 residues long.

For the CDR3, the DNA is TGTGCCAGCACCTACCGACAGGGACTCTCCTACGAGCAGTACTTC. This sequence encodes CASTYRQGLSYEQYF. The rearrangement uses TRBV7-9 and TRBJ2-7; the D gene is possibly TRBD1 (7 bases). Trimming left V 7 bases short and J 0 bases short, with 16 bases between. Germline-derived CDR1 and CDR2 are SEHNR and FQNEAQ (reference sequence). The CDR3 runs to 15 residues.

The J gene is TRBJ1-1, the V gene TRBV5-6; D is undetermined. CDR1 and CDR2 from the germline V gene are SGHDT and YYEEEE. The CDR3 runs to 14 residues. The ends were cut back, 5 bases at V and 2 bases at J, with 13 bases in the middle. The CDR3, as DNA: TGTGCCAGCAGTTCCCCCAGAACCAACACTGAAGCTTTCTTT. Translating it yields CASSSPRTNTEAFF.

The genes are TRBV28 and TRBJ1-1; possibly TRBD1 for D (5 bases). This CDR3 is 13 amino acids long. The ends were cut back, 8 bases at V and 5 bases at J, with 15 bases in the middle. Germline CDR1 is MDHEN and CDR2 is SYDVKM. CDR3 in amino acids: CASYEARTTEAFF. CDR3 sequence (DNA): TGTGCCAGCTACGAGGCGCGGACAACTGAAGCTTTCTTT. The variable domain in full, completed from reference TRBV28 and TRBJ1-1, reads DVKVTQSSRYLVKRTGEKVFLECVQDMDHENMFWYRQDPGLGLRLIYFSYDVKMKEKGDIPEGYSVSREKKERFSLILESASTNQTSMYLCASYEARTTEAFFGQGTRLTVV.

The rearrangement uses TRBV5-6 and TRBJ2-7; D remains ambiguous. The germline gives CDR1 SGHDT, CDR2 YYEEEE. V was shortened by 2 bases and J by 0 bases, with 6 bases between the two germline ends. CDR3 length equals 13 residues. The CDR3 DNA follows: TGTGCCAGCAGCTTCGACAACTCCTACGAGCAGTACTTC. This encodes CASSFDNSYEQYF. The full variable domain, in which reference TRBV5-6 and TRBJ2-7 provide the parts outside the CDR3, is DAGVTQSPTHLIKTRGQQVTLRCSPKSGHDTVSWYQQALGQGPQFIFQYYEEEERQRGNFPDRFSGHQFPNYSSELNVNALLLGDSALYLCASSFDNSYEQYFGPGTRLTVT.